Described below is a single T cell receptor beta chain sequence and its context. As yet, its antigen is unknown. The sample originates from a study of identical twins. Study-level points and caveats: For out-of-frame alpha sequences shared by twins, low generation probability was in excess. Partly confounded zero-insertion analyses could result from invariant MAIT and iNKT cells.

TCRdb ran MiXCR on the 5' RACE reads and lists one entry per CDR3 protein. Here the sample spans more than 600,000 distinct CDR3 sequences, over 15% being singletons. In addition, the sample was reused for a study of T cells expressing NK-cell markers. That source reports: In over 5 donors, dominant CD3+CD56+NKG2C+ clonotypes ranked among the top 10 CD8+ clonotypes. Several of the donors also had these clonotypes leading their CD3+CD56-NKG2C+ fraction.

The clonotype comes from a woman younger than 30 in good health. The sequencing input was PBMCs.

CDR3 nucleotide sequence: TGTGCCAGCAGTGACGACGTCCCCTCCGCAGGAAGGGCCGAGACCCAGTACTTC. Its translation is CASSDDVPSAGRAETQYF. The rearrangement links TRBV6-1 to TRBJ2-5; D not resolved. The V end was cut by 3 bases, the J end by 5 bases, with 25 bases between. From germline, CDR1 is MNHNS and CDR2 SASEGT. CDR3 length: 18 amino acids.